This T cell receptor (beta chain) came from a study of vaccination and CD4 T cells after COVID-19. Indicated treatment: roughly ten-day PBMC culture with coronavirus spike peptide pools or control peptides (ViraFEST assay). Sequencing of the DNA from cultured CD4+ T cells was carried out with the Oncomine TCR Beta short-read assay. TCRdb re-derived calls from the PCR reads in MiXCR, one entry per CDR3 protein. The sample contains some 17,000 distinct CDR3 sequences, around 40% of which appear only once. V was clipped by 5 bases and J by 9 bases, with 14 bases between them. Germline V gene lookup returns CDR1 LNHDA and CDR2 SQIVND (reference sequence). The CDR3 consists of 13 residues. This clonotype has a handful of counts. Its specificity is not known.

This clonotype was obtained from a human donor who had recovered from COVID-19. The J gene is TRBJ2-1, the V gene TRBV19; D might be TRBD1 (6 bases). This specimen was CD4+ T cells from blood, cultured in vitro, taken after SARS-CoV-2 vaccination. CDR3 sequence: CASSLGLGGEQFF. The DNA of the CDR3 is TGTGCCAGTAGTCTAGGGCTAGGGGGTGAGCAGTTCTTC.